This TCR beta chain was identified during a study of blood T cell repertoires in COVID-19. Using immunoSEQ multiplex PCR, the repertoire was profiled, and TCRdb retains in-frame clones only, with some absent. Among fewer than 350,000 clones listed, around 81% were seen once. CDR1 is SGHKS and CDR2 is YYEKEE in the germline V gene (reference sequence). This CDR3 has 14 amino acids. V dropped 2 bases and J dropped 7 bases, with 12 bases sitting between them. The receptor was isolated from a woman aged 55-69 years with active or convalescent COVID-19. Input material: peripheral blood. This chain uses TRBV5-5 with TRBJ1-4; maybe TRBD1 (5 bases). CDR3: CASSLGTGGEKLFF. DNA for the CDR3: TGTGCCAGCAGCTTAGGGACGGGGGGTGAAAAACTGTTTTTT.